This record looks at one TCR beta chain sequence and its context. Its antigen remains unknown. Clones were read by immunoSEQ multiplex PCR, and TCRdb kept only the in-frame ones, dropping some. The sample yields some 30,000 clones, 86% seen once. The data belong to a study of T cell responses to AZD1222 COVID-19 vaccine. Study-level information: Doses given second, at about 4 or about 12 weeks, were pooled. Broader study findings: Only six AZD1222 recipients tested seropositive at baseline. Donor demographics were predominantly white British with a female majority; clonal diversity may be underestimated.

CDR3 length equals 16 residues. The V gene's germline CDR1 is SGHNT and CDR2 YENEEA. The V and J ends lost 3 bases and 4 bases respectively, with 16 bases between them. The sequences come from peripheral blood, collected on day 0 of AZD1222 vaccination. J is TRBJ1-3 and V is TRBV11-3; TRBD1 might be the D (5 bases). The sequence came from an adult in good health. DNA for the CDR3: TGTGCCAGCAGCTTTAGGGACGGGGGAGACGGAAACACCATATATTTT. Translation gives CASSFRDGGDGNTIYF.